This T cell receptor beta chain appears in the sequencing data of a study of beta chain features in type 1 diabetes. This clone was observed a handful of times. As yet, its antigen is unknown. The junction had 12 bases not matched to a gene; V was cut back by 3 bases and J by 2 bases. This CDR3 is 17 amino acids long. The germline V gene has CDR1 SGHNT and CDR2 YYREEE (reference sequence). The sequenced template was cDNA made from the entire isolated RNA. Produced via immunoSEQ multiplex PCR; TCRdb's table is partial and in-frame only. Here the sample spans a few hundred thousand clones, under 20% being singletons. Study-level findings and limits: Relative to healthy donors, patients appeared to have naive, central memory and Treg TCRB repertoires that were more similar. All four CD4+ subsets of Type 1 diabetes patients contained TCRB CDR3s that were moderately but significantly shorter. Overrepresentation of cells with high TCR expression could result from cDNA sequencing.

CD45RO/CCR7/CD25/CD127/CD95/CD27 staining was used to isolate CD4+ naive, central memory, regulatory and stem cell-like memory cells by sorting. This sequence originates from a man under 40 with type 1 diabetes. Sequencing input: naive CD4+ T cells from blood. The gene calls are TRBV5-4 and TRBJ1-1; 8 bases line up with TRBD1. The CDR3 DNA reads as TGTGCCAGCAGCTGGGCGGGACAGGCCGCGCTTAACACTGAAGCTTTCTTT. Its translation is CASSWAGQAALNTEAFF.